The sequence of this T cell receptor beta chain was determined in a study of high-grade serous ovarian cancer treatment subgroups. Profiled with immunoSEQ multiplex PCR; TCRdb holds only in-frame clones, not every one. The sample yields thousands of clones, around four fifths seen once. Tumor tissue was taken before any definitive surgery or chemotherapy was given. This clone appeared a few times. The V and J ends lost 3 bases and 3 bases, in that order; junction bases with no gene match: 12. The germline V gene encodes CDR1 KGHSH and CDR2 LQKENI. CDR3 length: 18 residues. The J gene is TRBJ2-2, the V gene TRBV18; 8 bases map to TRBD2. This clonotype originated in a human donor with high-grade serous ovarian cancer. The sample was tumor tissue. CDR3 residues: CASSPPWVAGMYTGELFF. In DNA, the CDR3 is TGTGCCAGCTCACCTCCGTGGGTAGCGGGGATGTACACCGGGGAGCTGTTTTTT.